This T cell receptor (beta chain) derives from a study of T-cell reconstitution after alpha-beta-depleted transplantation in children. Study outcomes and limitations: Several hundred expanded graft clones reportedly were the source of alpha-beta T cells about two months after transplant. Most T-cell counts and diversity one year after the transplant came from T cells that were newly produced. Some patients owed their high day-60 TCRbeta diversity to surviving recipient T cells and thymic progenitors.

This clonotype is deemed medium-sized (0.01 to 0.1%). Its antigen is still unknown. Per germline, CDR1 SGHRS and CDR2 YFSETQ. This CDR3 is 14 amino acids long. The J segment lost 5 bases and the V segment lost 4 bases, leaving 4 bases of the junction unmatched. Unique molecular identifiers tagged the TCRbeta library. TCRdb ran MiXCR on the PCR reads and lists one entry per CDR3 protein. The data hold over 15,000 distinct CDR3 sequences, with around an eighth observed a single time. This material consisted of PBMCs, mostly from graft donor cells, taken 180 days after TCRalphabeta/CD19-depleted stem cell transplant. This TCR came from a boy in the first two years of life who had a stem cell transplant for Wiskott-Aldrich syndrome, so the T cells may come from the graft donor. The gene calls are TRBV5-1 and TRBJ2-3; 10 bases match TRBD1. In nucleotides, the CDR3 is TGCGCCAGCAGCCCCGGACAGGGGGGAGATACGCAGTATTTT. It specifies CASSPGQGGDTQYF.